These 2 T cell receptor beta chains share one sample of origin, sequenced in a study of blood T cell repertoires in COVID-19. Assay used: immunoSEQ multiplex PCR; TCRdb lists only in-frame clones, some missing. The table includes 140,000 to 150,000 clones, approximately 89% detected once. Specimen: peripheral blood. The receptors stem from a human donor in a cohort sampled during active COVID-19.

CDR3 amino acids: CASSRGQGGAFF. CDR3 DNA: TGTGCCAGCAGCCGGGGACAGGGGGGAGCTTTCTTT. J is TRBJ1-1 and V is TRBV12-3 or TRBV12-4, with 11 bases fitting TRBD1. The V segment lost 6 bases and the J segment 10 bases; nucleotides outside the gene matches: 4. There are 12 residues in the CDR3.

The gene calls are TRBV5-4 and TRBJ2-3; 7 bases agree with TRBD1. The CDR3 consists of 16 residues. J was trimmed by 2 bases and V by 0 bases; bases with no gene match: 6. Germline loops: CDR1 SGHNT, CDR2 YYREEE (reference sequence). In nucleotides, the CDR3 is TGTGCCAGCAGCTTGGGCCGGGACAGATACACAGATACGCAGTATTTT. Amino acid sequence: CASSLGRDRYTDTQYF.